These 31 T cell receptor beta chains were all obtained from the same sample, sequenced in a study of blood T cell repertoires in COVID-19. Clones were sequenced by immunoSEQ multiplex PCR, and TCRdb holds only the in-frame ones, with some missing. Counted here are 95,000 to 150,000 clones, about 82% occurring once; the ten biggest clones make up 5% to 6%. Source material: peripheral blood. These receptors were collected from a human donor in a cohort sampled during active COVID-19.

This rearrangement joins TRBV27 to TRBJ2-1; TRBD2 matches at 7 bases. The CDR3 covers 13 residues. Germline V gene sequence: CDR1 MNHEY, CDR2 SMNVEV (reference sequence). V was clipped by 10 bases and J by 4 bases; unmatched bases: 7. In DNA, the CDR3 is TGTGCCACCCAGGGACTACCTTACAATGAGCAGTTCTTC. Translated, it gives CATQGLPYNEQFF.

J is TRBJ2-5 and V is TRBV5-1; 10 nucleotides line up with TRBD1. Unmatched junction bases numbered 2, after V lost 6 bases and J lost 3 bases. The germline V gene encodes CDR1 SGHRS and CDR2 YFSETQ. The CDR3 is 13 amino acids. CDR3 protein: CASTGTGEETQYF. The CDR3, as DNA: TGCGCCAGCACCGGGACAGGGGAAGAGACCCAGTACTTC. Complete variable domain (other parts from reference TRBV5-1 and TRBJ2-5): KAGVTQTPRYLIKTRGQQVTLSCSPISGHRSVSWYQQTPGQGLQFLFEYFSETQRNKGNFPGRFSGRQFSNSRSEMNVSTLELGDSALYLCASTGTGEETQYFGPGTRLLVL.

The rearrangement links TRBV7-9 to TRBJ1-1; D possibly corresponds to TRBD1 (5 bases). This CDR3 spans 13 amino acids. From germline, CDR1 is SEHNR and CDR2 FQNEAQ (reference sequence). Trimming stripped 5 bases from V and 6 bases from J, with 13 bases between. The DNA for the CDR3 is TGTGCCAGCAGCACGGGGGGAAGCGCTGAAGCTTTCTTT. Translation gives CASSTGGSAEAFF.

The V gene is TRBV6-4, the J gene TRBJ2-1, with D perhaps TRBD2 (6 bases). V was pared by 4 bases and J by 1 base, with 11 bases between. Germline V gene lookup returns CDR1 MRHNA and CDR2 SNTAGT. The CDR3 is 15 amino acids. CDR3: CASSALGTSYNEQFF. CDR3 DNA: TGTGCCAGCAGTGCCTTGGGGACTTCCTACAATGAGCAGTTCTTC.

This clone was observed once. The chain combines TRBV5-4 with TRBJ2-1; weak D call: TRBD2 (6 bases). The CDR3 totals 16 residues. Trimming cost V 1 base and J 9 bases, with 20 bases left between them. Looked up from germline, CDR1 is SGHNT and CDR2 is YYREEE (reference sequence). The CDR3 loop reads CASSLLTGEDGSEQFF. As DNA, the CDR3 is TGTGCCAGCAGCTTGTTAACGGGAGAAGATGGCAGTGAGCAGTTCTTC.

This clone turned up a few times. The V gene is TRBV7-2, the J gene TRBJ1-4, with 7 bases matching TRBD1. Unmatched junction bases numbered 7, after V lost 5 bases and J lost 4 bases. CDR3 length: 15 amino acids. Germline values: CDR1 SGHTA, CDR2 FQGNSA. The CDR3 nucleotides read TGTGCCAGCAGCCCCAATCAGGGGGGTAATGAAAAACTGTTTTTT. Translated, it gives CASSPNQGGNEKLFF.

The CDR3 sequence is CASRQGWDEQYF. Written as DNA, the CDR3 is TGCGCCAGCCGGCAGGGGTGGGACGAGCAGTACTTC. This sequence joins TRBV5-1 and TRBJ2-7; TRBD1 is a possible D gene (6 bases). There are 12 residues in the CDR3. The germline V gene encodes CDR1 SGHRS and CDR2 YFSETQ. The V end was cut by 7 bases, the J end by 5 bases, with 13 bases between.

The chain has TRBV15 and TRBJ2-2; D may be TRBD2 (5 bases). The germline V gene encodes CDR1 LNHNV and CDR2 YYDKDF (reference sequence). Trimming removed 1 base at V and 6 bases at J, with 12 bases between. This CDR3 is 15 amino acids long. The CDR3 nucleotides read TGTGCCACCAGCAGAGCACTAGGTGTCGCCGGGGAGCTGTTTTTT. It translates to CATSRALGVAGELFF.

This clone was detected a few times. V is TRBV7-8 and J is TRBJ2-2, with a weak D call TRBD2 (5 bases). Trimming cost V 0 bases and J 3 bases, with 5 bases left between them. The CDR3 extends over 14 amino acids. Germline V gene sequence: CDR1 SGHVS, CDR2 FQNEAQ. The CDR3 loop is CASSLAGDTGELFF. Written as DNA, the CDR3 is TGTGCCAGCAGCTTAGCGGGAGACACCGGGGAGCTGTTTTTT. Full variable domain (outside the CDR3, taken from reference TRBV7-8 and TRBJ2-2): GAGVSQSPRYKVAKRGQDVALRCDPISGHVSLFWYQQALGQGPEFLTYFQNEAQLDKSGLPSDRFFAERPEGSVSTLKIQRTQQEDSAVYLCASSLAGDTGELFFGEGSRLTVL.

The CDR3 region has the DNA TGTGCCAGCAGCCTAATCGGGGAAGAGACCCAGTACTTC. The encoded protein is CASSLIGEETQYF. The chain joins TRBV3-1 (or the pseudogene TRBV3-2) to TRBJ2-5; TRBD2 is a possible D gene (5 bases). CDR3 length: 13 amino acids. With 4 bases removed from V and 3 bases from J, the gap between germline ends came to 9 bases. Germline CDR1 and CDR2: LGHDT and YNNKEL (reference sequence).

The J gene is TRBJ2-2, the V gene TRBV27; 9 nucleotides line up with TRBD1. This CDR3 spans 16 amino acids. The germline CDR1 and CDR2 sequences are MNHEY and SMNVEV (reference sequence). V trimming: 2 bases; J trimming: 3 bases; junction bases outside the gene matches: 4. CDR3 DNA sequence: TGTGCCAGCAGTTTAAGGGACAGGGAGTACACCGGGGAGCTGTTTTTT. This gives the protein CASSLRDREYTGELFF.

The gene calls are TRBV6-6 and TRBJ1-1; a possible D gene is TRBD1 (5 bases). V lost 6 bases and J 4 bases, leaving 15 bases between the germline ends. The CDR3 sequence is 14 residues long. Germline CDR1 is MNHNY and CDR2 is SVGAGI (reference sequence). The CDR3 sequence: CASRPARDATEAFF. CDR3 sequence (DNA): TGTGCCAGCAGACCGGCGCGGGACGCCACTGAAGCTTTCTTT.

V usage is TRBV5-1 and J usage is TRBJ2-7, with TRBD2 matching 12 bases. The junction had 4 bases not matched to a gene; V was cut back by 1 base and J by 5 bases. The CDR3 sequence is 15 residues long. The V gene's germline CDR1 is SGHRS and CDR2 YFSETQ. CDR3 loop: CASSLWTSGTHEQYF. CDR3 bases: TGCGCCAGCAGCTTGTGGACTAGCGGGACCCACGAGCAGTACTTC. Full variable domain (rest looked up from reference TRBV5-1 and TRBJ2-7): KAGVTQTPRYLIKTRGQQVTLSCSPISGHRSVSWYQQTPGQGLQFLFEYFSETQRNKGNFPGRFSGRQFSNSRSEMNVSTLELGDSALYLCASSLWTSGTHEQYFGPGTRLTVT.

This clone was seen once. The genes are TRBV27 and TRBJ2-7; tentative D call: TRBD1 (5 bases). The germline V gene encodes CDR1 MNHEY and CDR2 SMNVEV (reference sequence). The CDR3 extends over 11 amino acids. The germline V and J ends were trimmed by 6 bases and 3 bases, with 6 bases remaining between them. The CDR3 spells CASSGHYEQYF. CDR3 DNA sequence: TGTGCCAGCAGCGGACACTACGAGCAGTACTTC.

This clone was counted a few times. CDR3 sequence reads: CASSLDPGGNTF. CDR3 coding DNA: TGTGCCAGCAGCTTGGACCCAGGAGGAAACACCTTC. The V call is TRBV5-4, the J call TRBJ1-2; D unresolved. V was trimmed by 0 bases and J by 12 bases, leaving 12 bases between them. Germline CDR1 is SGHNT and CDR2 is YYREEE (reference sequence). The CDR3 contains 12 residues.

This rearrangement joins TRBV27 to TRBJ2-7; D is unclear. V dropped 6 bases and J dropped 3 bases, with 9 bases sitting between them. The CDR3 is 12 amino acids. CDR1 is MNHEY and CDR2 is SMNVEV in the germline V gene (reference sequence). The CDR3 loop is CASRSPYYEQYF. The CDR3 bases are TGTGCCAGCAGGTCTCCCTACTACGAGCAGTACTTC.

The chain carries TRBV6-5 and TRBJ1-1; no firm D call. The CDR3 is made up of 12 amino acids. Germline CDR1 and CDR2: MNHEY and SVGAGI. The ends were cut back, 5 bases at V and 1 base at J, with 5 bases in the middle. CDR3 nucleotide sequence: TGTGCCAGCAGTCGTCCGAACACTGAAGCTTTCTTT. It codes for CASSRPNTEAFF.

The J gene is TRBJ2-7, the V gene TRBV6-5; 10 nucleotides line up with TRBD2. V gave up 0 bases and J gave up 2 bases; unmatched junction bases: 4. This CDR3 has 16 residues. Germline values: CDR1 MNHEY, CDR2 SVGAGI. Here the CDR3 DNA reads TGTGCCAGCAGTTACTCCCGGACTAGCGGTACCTACGAGCAGTACTTC. Encoded protein: CASSYSRTSGTYEQYF.

V usage is TRBV2 and J usage is TRBJ2-7; 12 bases are a match to TRBD2. CDR3 length: 15 residues. Germline lookup yields CDR1 SNHLY and CDR2 FYNNEI. J gave up 3 bases and V 2 bases, and 2 bases lay outside the gene matches. The DNA of the CDR3 is TGTGCCAGCAGTGAACGGACTAGCGGGATCTACGAGCAGTACTTC. Translated: CASSERTSGIYEQYF.

The chain has TRBV29-1 and TRBJ1-2; TRBD1 matches 7 bases. Looked up from germline, CDR1 is SQVTM and CDR2 is ANQGSEA. The CDR3 loop spans 16 amino acids. J lost 4 bases, V lost 7 bases, and 18 bases had no gene match. CDR3 amino acids: CSAAHFPGTDPYGYTF. In DNA, the CDR3 is TGCAGCGCCGCCCATTTCCCCGGGACAGACCCCTATGGCTACACCTTC.

This chain connects TRBV5-5 to TRBJ2-2; possible D gene TRBD1, 6 bases. Germline CDR1 and CDR2: SGHKS and YYEKEE (reference sequence). V dropped 4 bases and J dropped 4 bases, with 20 bases sitting between them. The CDR3 loop spans 17 amino acids. CDR3 coding DNA: TGTGCCAGCAGCGACCCAAACAGGGCTCTTCTCACCGGGGAGCTGTTTTTT. It codes for CASSDPNRALLTGELFF.

The chain uses TRBV28 and TRBJ1-2; no clear D gene. Germline CDR1 is MDHEN and CDR2 is SYDVKM. The CDR3 has 12 amino acids. The V and J ends lost 1 base and 5 bases respectively, with 5 bases between them. The CDR3 DNA sequence: TGTGCCAGCAGTTTATCCCAGTATGGCTACACCTTC. It yields the protein CASSLSQYGYTF.

The rearrangement uses TRBV19 and TRBJ2-5, with a tentative D call TRBD1 (6 bases). V lost 3 bases to trimming and J lost 1 base, with 9 bases between them. CDR1 is LNHDA, CDR2 SQIVND, per germline (reference sequence). The CDR3 spans 14 residues. The CDR3 region has the DNA TGTGCCAGTAGTATTGTGACAGGCCAAGAGACCCAGTACTTC. Amino acids: CASSIVTGQETQYF.

This chain connects TRBV19 to TRBJ2-1; D is undetermined. CDR3 size: 13 residues. In germline, CDR1 is LNHDA, CDR2 SQIVND (reference sequence). V dropped 1 base and J dropped 10 bases, with 11 bases sitting between them. This chain's CDR3 is CASSIGVGAEQFF. The CDR3 DNA sequence: TGTGCCAGTAGTATAGGGGTAGGAGCCGAGCAGTTCTTC.

This sequence joins TRBV9 and TRBJ1-1; no clear D. V lost 0 bases to trimming and J lost 1 base, with 7 bases between them. The CDR3 runs to 14 residues. CDR1 SGDLS and CDR2 YYNGEE come from the germline V gene. CDR3 loop: CASSVAPENTEAFF. CDR3 in DNA: TGTGCCAGCAGCGTAGCCCCAGAGAACACTGAAGCTTTCTTT.

V and J are TRBV14 and TRBJ1-1; no clear D gene. Germline CDR1 is SGHDN and CDR2 is FVKESK. V was trimmed by 1 base and J by 3 bases, leaving 12 bases between them. This CDR3 is 15 amino acids long. In DNA form, the CDR3 reads TGTGCCAGCAGCCAAGTGGGAGCGTGGGACACTGAAGCTTTCTTT. Translated: CASSQVGAWDTEAFF. Using reference TRBV14 and TRBJ1-1 for the parts outside the CDR3, the full variable domain is EAGVTQFPSHSVIEKGQTVTLRCDPISGHDNLYWYRRVMGKEIKFLLHFVKESKQDESGMPNNRFLAERTGGTYSTLKVQPAELEDSGVYFCASSQVGAWDTEAFFGQGTRLTVV.

This clone was observed a handful of times. The rearrangement links TRBV29-1 to TRBJ2-3, with D possibly matching TRBD1 (5 bases). The V gene lost 3 bases and the J gene lost 4 bases, with 17 bases spanning the gap. Germline CDR1 reads SQVTM; CDR2 reads ANQGSEA. The CDR3 totals 15 residues. The CDR3 is CSVEPGHVDSDTQYF. CDR3 in DNA: TGCAGCGTTGAGCCAGGACATGTTGACTCAGATACGCAGTATTTT.

CDR3 residues: CASSKSNSGANVLTF. The CDR3 nucleotides are TGTGCCAGCAGCAAAAGCAACTCTGGGGCCAACGTCCTGACTTTC. The chain employs TRBV7-2 and TRBJ2-6; D unclear. V lost 5 bases and J lost 0, with 8 bases in between. This CDR3 is 15 amino acids long. CDR1 and CDR2 (germline): SGHTA, FQGNSA. The variable domain in full, with the rest retrieved from reference TRBV7-2 and TRBJ2-6, is GAGVSQSPSNKVTEKGKDVELRCDPISGHTALYWYRQSLGQGLEFLIYFQGNSAPDKSGLPSDRFSAERTGGSVSTLTIQRTQQEDSAVYLCASSKSNSGANVLTFGAGSRLTVL.

The V gene is TRBV9, the J gene TRBJ2-1, with D perhaps TRBD1 (6 bases). This CDR3 has 15 residues. The germline V gene encodes CDR1 SGDLS and CDR2 YYNGEE. Trimming removed 3 bases from V and 6 bases from J, with 16 bases in between. Written as DNA, the CDR3 is TGTGCCAGCAGCGCAACCGGGACACATGGCAATGAGCAGTTCTTC. This sequence encodes CASSATGTHGNEQFF.

The rearrangement uses TRBV11-3 and TRBJ2-1; maybe TRBD1 (6 bases). The V gene lost 5 bases and the J gene lost 15 bases, with 20 bases spanning the gap. This CDR3 has 13 amino acids. The V gene's germline CDR1 is SGHNT and CDR2 YENEEA. CDR3 in DNA: TGTGCCAGCAGCCCCGACCTACAGGGTGAATCGTTCTTC. As protein: CASSPDLQGESFF. Full variable domain (rest looked up from reference TRBV11-3 and TRBJ2-1): EAGVVQSPRYKIIEKKQPVAFWCNPISGHNTLYWYLQNLGQGPELLIRYENEEAVDDSQLPKDRFSAERLKGVDSTLKIQPAELGDSAVYLCASSPDLQGESFFGPGTRLTVL.

This chain uses TRBV5-1 with TRBJ2-3; 8 positions agree with TRBD2. The length of the CDR3 is 15 residues. Trimming at V came to 2 bases and at J to 3 bases, leaving 5 bases not matched to a gene. CDR1 is SGHRS and CDR2 is YFSETQ in the germline V gene. CDR3 in DNA: TGCGCCAGCAGCTTTCGGGCGGGAGGAACAGATACGCAGTATTTT. Amino acid sequence: CASSFRAGGTDTQYF. The whole variable domain, remainder taken from reference TRBV5-1 and TRBJ2-3, is KAGVTQTPRYLIKTRGQQVTLSCSPISGHRSVSWYQQTPGQGLQFLFEYFSETQRNKGNFPGRFSGRQFSNSRSEMNVSTLELGDSALYLCASSFRAGGTDTQYFGPGTRLTVL.